Listed below are T cell receptor beta chains from one sample, sequenced in a study of CD8+ T cells in alopecia areata. Sequencing used immunoSEQ multiplex PCR; TCRdb keeps in-frame clones, though not all of them. This table holds about 150,000 clones, 45% to 55% found once. The sequences come from CD8+ T cells sorted from blood, collected at week 0. These TCRs come from a human donor with alopecia areata. Each CDR3 is given with its conserved first and last residue. Fields, in order: CDR3 protein, V gene, D gene, clone size. A D gene is named only where the DNA matches it firmly. Clone size appears in some rows only: once, few, many, or a class for an expanded clone.

CDR3: CATSRLRQGGQPQHF
V: TRBV15
D: TRBD1
size: once

CDR3: CASSFWTSGDNEQFF
V: TRBV27
D: TRBD2
size: -

CDR3: CASSVGLGGVTYNEQFF
V: TRBV9
D: -
size: -

CDR3: CAWSLGVNDEAFF
V: TRBV30
D: -
size: -

CDR3: CASSLSGGTQETQYF
V: TRBV13
D: TRBD2
size: once

CDR3: CASSVVPGELFF
V: TRBV27
D: -
size: -

CDR3: CATSRGRREQYF
V: TRBV15
D: -
size: -

CDR3: CASRGGNTEAFF
V: TRBV6-5
D: -
size: -

CDR3: CSVVLEGHYEQYF
V: TRBV29-1
D: -
size: -

CDR3: CSVDAQGGETQYF
V: TRBV29-1
D: -
size: -

CDR3: CSVEPGSLGNNEQFF
V: TRBV29-1
D: -
size: few

CDR3: CASSFGRGQFEQYF
V: TRBV13
D: TRBD1
size: -

CDR3: CASSSTGTVTNQPQHF
V: TRBV6-5
D: -
size: many

CDR3: CASSGDSYYGYTF
V: TRBV6-1
D: TRBD1
size: -

CDR3: CASSSGAREQYF
V: TRBV27
D: -
size: few

CDR3: CSVESGNGYTF
V: TRBV29-1
D: -
size: few

CDR3: CASSFALGTATEAFF
V: TRBV9
D: TRBD1
size: -

CDR3: CASSDWTSGGTYNEQFF
V: TRBV5-6
D: TRBD2
size: -

CDR3: CASSQVRVGDEQFF
V: TRBV4-1
D: -
size: -

CDR3: CAYRDREAFF
V: TRBV30
D: TRBD1
size: -

CDR3: CASSLAGGTNYGYTF
V: TRBV5-1
D: TRBD1
size: few

CDR3: CAWRTLASYEQYF
V: TRBV30
D: -
size: -

CDR3: CSVEGQRDSYEQYF
V: TRBV29-1
D: TRBD1
size: -

CDR3: CASSPGGYSYNEQFF
V: TRBV6-4
D: -
size: -

CDR3: CASSQGTGSNTEAFF
V: TRBV4-3
D: TRBD1
size: -

CDR3: CASEYRQGAGYEQYF
V: TRBV28
D: TRBD1
size: once

CDR3: CSVEGEAAQITDTQYF
V: TRBV29-1
D: -
size: few

CDR3: CASSQEYPDSTYEQYF
V: TRBV4-1
D: -
size: few

CDR3: CATGAGANVLTF
V: TRBV19
D: -
size: -

CDR3: CASSGRDRANTGELFF
V: TRBV7-9
D: TRBD1
size: few

CDR3: CAWRETGDAYGYTF
V: TRBV30
D: TRBD1
size: -

CDR3: CASSQDLGRETQYF
V: TRBV14
D: -
size: -

CDR3: CASSQSRRAKAFF
V: TRBV23-1
D: -
size: -

CDR3: CASSTNMGVTEAFF
V: TRBV6-5
D: -
size: -

CDR3: CSASRITEQFF
V: TRBV20-1
D: -
size: -

CDR3: CASSSRVEGNTGELFF
V: TRBV7-9
D: -
size: -

CDR3: CASSERNQPQHF
V: TRBV2
D: -
size: many